This entry concerns a single TCR beta chain. The antigen is unknown. The data belong to a study of cytomegalovirus exposure and HLA in healthy donors. Looked up from germline, CDR1 is SGHRS and CDR2 is YFSETQ. CDR3 length equals 13 residues. Trimming removed 2 bases from V and 2 bases from J, with 8 bases in between. Study-level findings and limits: A missense variant in DCLRE1C was later tied to TCR beta V- and J-gene trimming.

The PCR used 60 Vbeta and 13 Jbeta primers. Profiled with immunoSEQ multiplex PCR; TCRdb holds only in-frame clones, not every one. This table has about 140,000 clones, roughly three quarters appearing once. Sequencing was carried out using PBMCs. This TCR came from a male donor in good health and CMV-seronegative. The chain couples TRBV5-1 to TRBJ2-7; D unclear. In DNA, the CDR3 is TGCGCCAGCAGCTTTTCTGGGCCCTACGAGCAGTACTTC. This codes for CASSFSGPYEQYF.